Listed here are 30 T cell receptor beta chains from one sample, sequenced in a study of blood T cell repertoires in COVID-19. Clones were read by immunoSEQ multiplex PCR, and TCRdb kept only the in-frame ones, dropping some. Among roughly 170,000 clones, approximately 81% were seen once, and the ten largest hold more than 5%. The specimen was peripheral blood. These receptors were collected from a woman aged 45-59 years with COVID-19, enrolled during active disease.

The chain employs TRBV5-4 and TRBJ1-1; D possibly corresponds to TRBD1 (5 bases). CDR3 length equals 14 residues. With 5 bases removed from V and 1 base from J, the gap between germline ends came to 12 bases. Germline V CDR1 and CDR2: SGHNT, YYREEE (reference sequence). CDR3: CASRPGEGNTEAFF. The CDR3 region has the DNA TGTGCCAGCAGACCGGGGGAGGGGAACACTGAAGCTTTCTTT.

V and J are TRBV18 and TRBJ2-7; the match to TRBD1 covers 11 bases. Germline V lookup: CDR1 KGHSH, CDR2 LQKENI. The CDR3 runs 14 residues. V trimming: 3 bases; J trimming: 7 bases; junction bases outside the gene matches: 5. CDR3 protein: CASSPGQGVDEQYF. The CDR3 DNA reads TGTGCCAGCTCACCGGGACAGGGGGTAGATGAGCAGTACTTC.

The chain links TRBV28 to TRBJ1-5; 10 bases are shared with TRBD1. CDR3 length: 15 residues. The V gene end was trimmed by 6 bases and the J gene end by 7 bases; junction bases not matched to a gene: 9. The germline CDR1 and CDR2 sequences are MDHEN and SYDVKM. The CDR3 spells CASRSSTGGGQPQHF. The CDR3 nucleotides read TGTGCCAGCAGATCCTCGACAGGGGGCGGGCAGCCCCAGCATTTT.

This chain joins TRBV7-9 and TRBJ2-3; D ambiguous. This CDR3 comprises 15 residues. The germline CDR1 and CDR2 sequences are SEHNR and FQNEAQ (reference sequence). The germline V and J ends were trimmed by 2 bases and 6 bases, with 15 bases remaining between them. In DNA, the CDR3 is TGTGCCAGCAGCTTAAAAGGTCTAGTGGTCGATACGCAGTATTTT. Translation: CASSLKGLVVDTQYF. The complete variable domain, with remaining parts taken from reference TRBV7-9 and TRBJ2-3, reads DTGVSQNPRHKITKRGQNVTFRCDPISEHNRLYWYRQTLGQGPEFLTYFQNEAQLEKSRLLSDRFSAERPKGSFSTLEIQRTEQGDSAMYLCASSLKGLVVDTQYFGPGTRLTVL.

The chain employs TRBV19 and TRBJ2-5; maybe TRBD2 (6 bases). This CDR3 is 14 amino acids long. CDR1 and CDR2 from the germline V gene are LNHDA and SQIVND (reference sequence). The ends were cut back, 11 bases at V and 5 bases at J, with 21 bases in the middle. DNA of the CDR3: TGTGCCTCCTCCCCCTCTAGCGTGGGTGAGACCCAGTACTTC. Its translation: CASSPSSVGETQYF.

This clone occurred once. This sample includes further DNA sequences coding for the same CDR3. This chain joins TRBV30 and TRBJ2-3; 10 positions agree with TRBD2. Germline loops: CDR1 GTSNPN, CDR2 SVGIG (reference sequence). Trimming cost V 2 bases and J 2 bases; bases outside gene matches: 1. The CDR3 sequence is 14 residues long. The CDR3 reads CAWSSGGATDTQYF. The CDR3 nucleotides are TGTGCCTGGAGTAGCGGGGGGGCCACAGATACGCAGTATTTT.

J is TRBJ1-2 and V is TRBV7-9, with TRBD1 identical over 8 bases. Germline trimming cut 6 bases from V and 7 bases from J; bases unmatched to any gene: 10. The CDR3 consists of 14 residues. Germline V gene sequence: CDR1 SEHNR, CDR2 FQNEAQ (reference sequence). This CDR3 is CASSRGEDRAGYTF. The CDR3 region has the DNA TGTGCCAGCAGTCGTGGGGAGGACAGGGCTGGCTACACCTTC. Together with reference TRBV7-9 and TRBJ1-2, the CDR3 gives the full variable domain: DTGVSQNPRHKITKRGQNVTFRCDPISEHNRLYWYRQTLGQGPEFLTYFQNEAQLEKSRLLSDRFSAERPKGSFSTLEIQRTEQGDSAMYLCASSRGEDRAGYTFGSGTRLTVV.

The chain couples TRBV6-5 to TRBJ2-3; TRBD2 agrees at 11 bases. Germline V gene lookup returns CDR1 MNHEY and CDR2 SVGAGI. This CDR3 region has 14 residues. With 2 bases clipped from V and 5 bases from J, the junction kept 0 bases outside the gene matches. The CDR3 loop reads CASSYLAGGDTQYF. The CDR3 DNA sequence: TGTGCCAGCAGTTACCTAGCGGGGGGAGATACGCAGTATTTT.

Here the CDR3 DNA reads TGTGCCTGGGAGGTGGGGGGGCCCCAGCATTTT. This encodes CAWEVGGPQHF. The chain links TRBV30 to TRBJ1-5; tentative D call: TRBD1 (5 bases). The CDR3 has 11 residues. Per germline, CDR1 GTSNPN and CDR2 SVGIG (reference sequence). V lost 5 bases, J lost 9 bases, and 11 bases lay in between.

Notes on this clone: This sample includes further DNA sequences coding for the same CDR3. The chain has TRBV9 and TRBJ2-3; D not resolved. The CDR3 consists of 12 residues. Deletions cut 4 bases from V and 0 bases from J, with 3 bases between. Per the germline V gene, CDR1 is SGDLS and CDR2 is YYNGEE. The CDR3 nucleotides are TGTGCCAGCAGCCCTAGCACAGATACGCAGTATTTT. This codes for CASSPSTDTQYF.

This clone was recorded a few times. The rearrangement joins TRBV5-6 to TRBJ1-5, with 8 positions matching TRBD1. The germline V gene encodes CDR1 SGHDT and CDR2 YYEEEE. This CDR3 region has 14 residues. With V trimmed by 4 bases and J by 6 bases, 6 bases remained unmatched. CDR3 nucleotide sequence: TGTGCCAGCAGCGGAGACAGGGGCCGTCAGCCCCAGCATTTT. Protein product: CASSGDRGRQPQHF.

A remark on this clone: The same CDR3 can be traced to other DNA sequences in this sample. The chain combines TRBV2 with TRBJ2-1; 9 positions agree with TRBD2. Germline V gene data show CDR1 as SNHLY and CDR2 as FYNNEI. The junction had 6 bases not matched to a gene; V was cut back by 8 bases and J by 4 bases. This CDR3 has 14 amino acids. For the CDR3, the DNA is TGTGCCAGCGGGGGCGGGGGGGGATACAATGAGCAGTTCTTC. Protein product: CASGGGGGYNEQFF.

V and J are TRBV7-9 and TRBJ1-1, with TRBD1 identical over 10 bases. The CDR3 has 18 residues. V shed 3 bases, J shed 0 bases, and the junction held 10 bases outside the gene matches. Germline V CDR1 and CDR2: SEHNR, FQNEAQ (reference sequence). The CDR3: CASSFFIWDRGMNTEAFF. As DNA, the CDR3 is TGTGCCAGCAGCTTCTTTATTTGGGACAGGGGCATGAACACTGAAGCTTTCTTT.

In this sample, this clone turned up once. The V call is TRBV13, the J call TRBJ2-7, with a tentative D call TRBD2 (6 bases). The CDR3 loop spans 15 amino acids. Trimming left V 0 bases short and J 4 bases short, with 13 bases between. Germline V lookup: CDR1 PRHDT, CDR2 FYEKMQ (reference sequence). The CDR3 here is CASSLGRGMGYEQYF. CDR3 DNA sequence: TGTGCCAGCAGCTTAGGTCGCGGGATGGGGTACGAGCAGTACTTC.

The rearrangement joins TRBV10-3 to TRBJ1-1, with TRBD1 identical over 7 bases. The V and J ends lost 9 bases and 0 bases, in that order; junction bases with no gene match: 7. The CDR3 is 14 residues long. The V gene's germline CDR1 is ENHRY and CDR2 SYGVKD. DNA of the CDR3: TGTGCCATTTCCTTGACAGGGATGAACACTGAAGCTTTCTTT. Encoded protein: CAISLTGMNTEAFF.

This clone was recorded many times. This chain links TRBV30 with TRBJ1-5, with D possibly being TRBD1 (6 bases). With 1 base removed from V and 1 base from J, the gap between germline ends came to 8 bases. This CDR3 has 14 residues. CDR1 GTSNPN and CDR2 SVGIG come from the germline V gene (reference sequence). The CDR3 loop reads CAWSDGQSNQPQHF. The DNA of the CDR3 is TGTGCCTGGAGTGATGGACAGAGCAATCAGCCCCAGCATTTT.

V is TRBV6-5 and J is TRBJ1-4; a weak D match, TRBD1 (6 bases). The CDR3 is made up of 14 amino acids. The V gene's germline CDR1 is MNHEY and CDR2 SVGAGI. V lost 6 bases, J lost 3 bases, and 11 bases lay in between. The CDR3 DNA reads TGTGCCAGCAGAACTGGGGGCCCTAATGAAAAACTGTTTTTT. It codes for CASRTGGPNEKLFF.

This chain connects TRBV7-9 to TRBJ1-2; TRBD1 might be the D (6 bases). Trimming stripped 8 bases from V and 4 bases from J, with 11 bases between. CDR1 and CDR2 from the germline V gene are SEHNR and FQNEAQ (reference sequence). This CDR3 spans 12 amino acids. The CDR3 region is CASGGGAYGYTF. For the CDR3, the DNA is TGTGCCAGCGGAGGGGGGGCCTATGGCTACACCTTC.

This clone occurred once. This sequence joins TRBV6-5 and TRBJ1-2, with TRBD1 as a possible D gene (6 bases). Deletions cut 6 bases from V and 6 bases from J, with 17 bases between. Germline assignment: CDR1 MNHEY and CDR2 SVGAGI. The length of the CDR3 is 14 residues. The CDR3 spells CASRLLTGNDGYTF. The CDR3 region has the DNA TGTGCCAGCAGGCTACTTACAGGGAATGATGGCTACACCTTC.

The V call is TRBV6-5, the J call TRBJ1-6, with a possible D match to TRBD1 (6 bases). V was clipped by 6 bases and J by 6 bases, with 12 bases between them. The CDR3 has 14 residues. Germline-derived CDR1 and CDR2 are MNHEY and SVGAGI. Here the CDR3 DNA reads TGTGCCAGCAGCCCGGACAGTCTTAATTCACCCCTCCACTTT. Translated, it gives CASSPDSLNSPLHF.

This clone was recorded a few times. This chain uses TRBV7-2 with TRBJ2-5; a possible D gene is TRBD1 (6 bases). V shed 5 bases and J shed 2 bases, with 12 bases lying between them. Germline assignment: CDR1 SGHTA and CDR2 FQGNSA. The CDR3 runs 14 residues. The CDR3 region is CASSPRTVQETQYF. The CDR3 DNA sequence: TGTGCCAGCAGCCCGAGGACAGTACAAGAGACCCAGTACTTC.

The V and J genes are TRBV19 and TRBJ1-6; no clear D gene. From germline, CDR1 is LNHDA and CDR2 SQIVND (reference sequence). Trimming shortened V by 10 bases and J by 6 bases, and 13 bases separated the two germline ends. CDR3 length: 13 amino acids. This CDR3 reads CATSGYPNSPLHF. DNA for the CDR3: TGTGCCACTTCAGGATACCCTAATTCACCCCTCCACTTT.

The chain links TRBV3-1 (or the pseudogene TRBV3-2) to TRBJ1-1; 9 bases are shared with TRBD1. This CDR3 has 14 amino acids. Germline values: CDR1 LGHDT, CDR2 YNNKEL (reference sequence). The trim removed 7 bases at V and 1 base at J, leaving 4 bases unmatched. CDR3 coding DNA: TGTGCCAGCAACCCACAGGGGGCGAACACTGAAGCTTTCTTT. Encoded protein: CASNPQGANTEAFF.

The V gene is TRBV7-8, the J gene TRBJ2-1; D possibly corresponds to TRBD1 (6 bases). Germline assignment: CDR1 SGHVS and CDR2 FQNEAQ. Trimming shortened V by 1 base and J by 4 bases, and 14 bases separated the two germline ends. This CDR3 spans 16 amino acids. The CDR3 spells CASSLDLQGRYNEQFF. The CDR3 DNA is TGTGCCAGCAGCTTAGATCTCCAGGGGCGATACAATGAGCAGTTCTTC.

The chain links TRBV14 to TRBJ2-3, with D possibly matching TRBD2 (7 bases). The CDR3 length is 16 residues. Germline CDR1 SGHDN, CDR2 FVKESK. V was pared by 1 base and J by 1 base, with 12 bases between. In DNA, the CDR3 is TGTGCCAGCAGCCAAGGTTCGGGGGGCGGCACAGATACGCAGTATTTT. Translation: CASSQGSGGGTDTQYF.

This CDR3 is CASSNLDREKNSPLHF. CDR3 coding DNA: TGTGCCAGCAGCAATTTGGACAGGGAGAAGAATTCACCCCTCCACTTT. This chain connects TRBV21-1 to TRBJ1-6; TRBD1 is the table's D call and was not checked against the DNA. TRBV21-1 is given as a pseudogene. The CDR3 length is 16 residues.

This clone was observed a single time. V is TRBV5-8 and J is TRBJ1-4; the match to TRBD1 covers 7 bases. Germline-derived CDR1 and CDR2 are SGHTS and YDEGEE. The CDR3 contains 15 residues. V shed 6 bases and J 0 bases; nucleotides not matched to a gene: 5. The CDR3 nucleotides read TGTGCCAGCACCCCAGGACAGGCAACTAATGAAAAACTGTTTTTT. Residues: CASTPGQATNEKLFF.

This chain joins TRBV5-4 and TRBJ1-2, with D possibly TRBD1 on 5 matching bases. The CDR3 is 14 amino acids. CDR1 SGHNT and CDR2 YYREEE come from the germline V gene (reference sequence). V was clipped by 0 bases and J by 8 bases, with 14 bases between them. CDR3 DNA: TGTGCCAGCAGCTTGGGGGGCCAGTGGTGGGGCTACACCTTC. Its translation: CASSLGGQWWGYTF.

The chain combines TRBV15 with TRBJ2-3, with 7 bases fitting TRBD2. Germline V lookup: CDR1 LNHNV, CDR2 YYDKDF (reference sequence). This CDR3 region has 19 residues. The ends lost 1 base at V and 0 bases at J; junction bases unmatched: 13. CDR3: CATSRAGPPWTSSTDTQYF. The CDR3 region has the DNA TGTGCCACCAGCAGAGCGGGACCTCCCTGGACTAGTAGCACAGATACGCAGTATTTT. Combining the CDR3 with reference TRBV15 and TRBJ2-3 gives the whole variable domain DAMVIQNPRYQVTQFGKPVTLSCSQTLNHNVMYWYQQKSSQAPKLLFHYYDKDFNNEADTPDNFQSRRPNTSFCFLDIRSPGLGDTAMYLCATSRAGPPWTSSTDTQYFGPGTRLTVL.

This CDR3 reads CATSPGTGVYNEQFF. The CDR3 DNA reads as TGTGCCACCAGCCCCGGGACAGGGGTCTACAATGAGCAGTTCTTC. The genes are TRBV15 and TRBJ2-1, with TRBD1 matching 10 bases. CDR3 length: 15 residues. Trimming took 5 bases from V and 3 from J; bases not matched to a gene: 4. The V gene's germline CDR1 is LNHNV and CDR2 YYDKDF (reference sequence).